A single sample is the source of the 19 T cell receptor beta chains below, sequenced in a study of identifying expanded T cells in peripheral blood. The repertoire was sequenced with immunoSEQ multiplex PCR; TCRdb's copy has only in-frame clones and lacks some. The data contain approximately 90,000 clones, more than 75% of them seen just once; the ten biggest clones take up 4.5% to 7%. Sequencing was carried out using blood. The receptors stem from a person aged 18 to 75 in good health.

Only a few counts were recorded for this clone. V gene TRBV7-2 combines with J gene TRBJ2-2; D gene ambiguous. The V gene's germline CDR1 is SGHTA and CDR2 FQGNSA. The V end was cut by 7 bases, the J end by 5 bases, with 11 bases between. The CDR3 is 13 residues long. CDR3 in amino acids: CASTSVQTGELFF. Here the CDR3 DNA reads TGTGCCAGCACCTCCGTCCAGACCGGGGAGCTGTTTTTT. The full variable domain, its missing parts supplied by reference TRBV7-2 and TRBJ2-2, is GAGVSQSPSNKVTEKGKDVELRCDPISGHTALYWYRQSLGQGLEFLIYFQGNSAPDKSGLPSDRFSAERTGGSVSTLTIQRTQQEDSAVYLCASTSVQTGELFFGEGSRLTVL.

CDR3 loop: CASSLVTEAFF. Here the CDR3 DNA reads TGTGCCAGCAGTTTAGTGACTGAAGCTTTCTTT. V gene TRBV6-6 combines with J gene TRBJ1-1; no firm D call. Germline CDR1 is MNHNY and CDR2 is SVGAGI (reference sequence). The CDR3 has 11 residues. V lost 4 bases, J lost 5 bases, and 5 bases lay in between.

This sequence joins TRBV5-4 and TRBJ2-1; a weak D match, TRBD2 (5 bases). CDR1 SGHNT and CDR2 YYREEE come from the germline V gene (reference sequence). This CDR3 region has 16 residues. V dropped 4 bases and J dropped 3 bases, with 17 bases sitting between them. The CDR3 DNA sequence: TGTGCCAGCAGCCCAATCGACTACTACCGCTACAATGAGCAGTTCTTC. Protein: CASSPIDYYRYNEQFF.

The V and J genes are TRBV7-9 and TRBJ1-1, with TRBD1 as a possible D gene (6 bases). Germline values: CDR1 SEHNR, CDR2 FQNEAQ (reference sequence). The CDR3 totals 14 residues. The V end was cut by 3 bases, the J end by 5 bases, with 13 bases between. The CDR3 region has the DNA TGTGCCAGCAGCTTCGGCGTCAGGGGAACTGAAGCTTTCTTT. Its protein product is CASSFGVRGTEAFF.

The chain employs TRBV15 and TRBJ2-7, with D perhaps TRBD2 (5 bases). The ends were cut back, 2 bases at V and 7 bases at J, with 12 bases in the middle. The CDR3 has 13 amino acids. Germline V gene sequence: CDR1 LNHNV, CDR2 YYDKDF (reference sequence). This CDR3 reads CATSRPQRREQYF. The DNA for the CDR3 is TGTGCCACCAGCAGACCTCAGCGGCGGGAGCAGTACTTC.

The gene calls are TRBV7-2 and TRBJ2-7, with 8 bases matching TRBD1. Germline CDR1 SGHTA, CDR2 FQGNSA. V lost 6 bases, J lost 5 bases, and 9 bases stayed unmatched. The CDR3 has 14 amino acids. CDR3 bases: TGTGCCAGCAGTCTCAACAGGGGGGTCCACGAGCAGTACTTC. Its protein product is CASSLNRGVHEQYF.

The chain couples TRBV19 to TRBJ1-5, with D possibly being TRBD1 (6 bases). Trimming cost V 7 bases and J 5 bases, with 15 bases left between them. Germline CDR1 reads LNHDA; CDR2 reads SQIVND (reference sequence). The CDR3 has 14 residues. This chain's CDR3 is CASTQTGIHQPQHF. DNA for the CDR3: TGTGCCAGTACCCAGACAGGCATCCATCAGCCCCAGCATTTT.

About this clone itself: One end of the junction varies from germline; a read error may be responsible. The V gene is TRBV7-9, the J gene TRBJ2-4, with TRBD1 matching 10 bases. The CDR3 length is 14 residues. Germline V gene data show CDR1 as SEHNR and CDR2 as FQNEAQ (reference sequence). The CDR3 region is CASSALPEGDRGHF. The CDR3 DNA sequence: TGTGCCAGCAGCGCTCTCCCCGAGGGGGACAGGGGCCACTTC.

V gene TRBV30 combines with J gene TRBJ1-2; tentative D call: TRBD1 (6 bases). This CDR3 has 11 amino acids. CDR1 and CDR2 (germline): GTSNPN, SVGIG (reference sequence). CDR3 DNA sequence: TGTGCGGGGGGGGCAGGCCTGGGCTACACCTTC. It yields the protein CAGGAGLGYTF.

The chain uses TRBV5-1 and TRBJ2-1; 10 nucleotides align to TRBD1. The germline V gene has CDR1 SGHRS and CDR2 YFSETQ. V lost 3 bases, J lost 5 bases, and 5 bases stayed unmatched. The CDR3 sequence is 15 residues long. CDR3 nucleotides: TGCGCCAGCAGCTCGTCGGGACAGGGGCACAATGAGCAGTTCTTC. The encoded protein is CASSSSGQGHNEQFF. Combining the CDR3 with reference TRBV5-1 and TRBJ2-1 gives the whole variable domain KAGVTQTPRYLIKTRGQQVTLSCSPISGHRSVSWYQQTPGQGLQFLFEYFSETQRNKGNFPGRFSGRQFSNSRSEMNVSTLELGDSALYLCASSSSGQGHNEQFFGPGTRLTVL.

The gene calls are TRBV2 and TRBJ2-6; 11 bases map to TRBD1. The germline V gene encodes CDR1 SNHLY and CDR2 FYNNEI. The CDR3 extends over 17 amino acids. J was trimmed by 0 bases and V by 3 bases; bases with no gene match: 1. For the CDR3, the DNA is TGTGCCAGCAGTGATGGGACAGGGGGCTCTGGGGCCAACGTCCTGACTTTC. It encodes CASSDGTGGSGANVLTF. The full variable domain, its missing parts supplied by reference TRBV2 and TRBJ2-6, is EPEVTQTPSHQVTQMGQEVILRCVPISNHLYFYWYRQILGQKVEFLVSFYNNEISEKSEIFDDQFSVERPDGSNFTLKIRSTKLEDSAMYFCASSDGTGGSGANVLTFGAGSRLTVL.

Of note for this clone: Germline is not matched at one junction end, which may reflect a read error. The chain recombines TRBV11-2 with TRBJ1-1; D remains unclear. This CDR3 is 10 amino acids long. In germline, CDR1 is SGHAT, CDR2 FQNNGV. CDR3 sequence reads: CASSGPPPSF. The CDR3 DNA reads TGTGCCAGCAGTGGTCCCCCCCCCAGCTTT.

This clone was seen a handful of times. The chain recombines TRBV6-6 with TRBJ1-4; weak D call: TRBD1 (6 bases). V was cut by 7 bases and J by 10 bases, with 10 bases left in between. The CDR3 is 11 residues long. Germline CDR1 reads MNHNY; CDR2 reads SVGAGI (reference sequence). DNA for the CDR3: TGTGCCAGCACCAGGGGAGGAAAACTGTTTTTT. It codes for CASTRGGKLFF.

The V call is TRBV19, the J call TRBJ1-2; no definite D call. The V gene lost 2 bases and the J gene lost 0 bases, with 10 bases spanning the gap. Germline loops: CDR1 LNHDA, CDR2 SQIVND (reference sequence). The CDR3 loop spans 15 amino acids. CDR3 amino acids: CASSITKATNYGYTF. CDR3 nucleotides: TGTGCCAGTAGTATAACCAAGGCGACTAACTATGGCTACACCTTC.

V is TRBV9 and J is TRBJ2-3; 7 nucleotides match TRBD2. Germline V CDR1 and CDR2: SGDLS, YYNGEE. V lost 1 base and J lost 1; bases outside the gene matches: 6. The CDR3 length is 16 residues. The CDR3 sequence is CASSVLTSGGTDTQYF. Written as DNA, the CDR3 is TGTGCCAGCAGCGTATTGACGAGCGGGGGCACAGATACGCAGTATTTT.

The rearrangement joins TRBV5-1 to TRBJ2-2; D not certain. The germline V gene encodes CDR1 SGHRS and CDR2 YFSETQ. Trimming pared 4 bases from V and 1 base from J, leaving 11 bases between. This CDR3 has 15 residues. The CDR3 DNA is TGCGCCAGCAGCGCCCGGGCCCTGAACACCGGGGAGCTGTTTTTT. Translation gives CASSARALNTGELFF.

The CDR3 sequence is CAIAYRGHTEAFF. DNA of the CDR3: TGTGCCATCGCGTACAGGGGGCACACTGAAGCTTTCTTT. This rearrangement joins TRBV7-9 to TRBJ1-1; 9 bases agree with TRBD1. The CDR3 runs to 13 residues. Trimming removed 10 bases from V and 3 bases from J; junction bases left unmatched: 6. Germline CDR1 is SEHNR and CDR2 is FQNEAQ (reference sequence).

The CDR3 here is CASSQGGSMNTEAFF. The CDR3 DNA follows: TGTGCCAGCAGTCAAGGGGGTTCCATGAACACTGAAGCTTTCTTT. The rearrangement joins TRBV6-5 to TRBJ1-1; TRBD1 is a possible D gene (6 bases). The CDR3 totals 15 residues. Trimming shortened V by 5 bases and J by 0 bases, and 13 bases separated the two germline ends. Germline V CDR1 and CDR2: MNHEY, SVGAGI.

In this sample, this clone turned up a few times. The V call is TRBV30, the J call TRBJ1-6; no reliable D call. Germline CDR1 is GTSNPN and CDR2 is SVGIG (reference sequence). The V gene lost 3 bases and the J gene lost 5 bases, with 8 bases spanning the gap. This CDR3 comprises 13 residues. The CDR3, as DNA: TGTGCCTGGAGCCTCAGGCATAATTCACCCCTCCACTTT. This encodes CAWSLRHNSPLHF.